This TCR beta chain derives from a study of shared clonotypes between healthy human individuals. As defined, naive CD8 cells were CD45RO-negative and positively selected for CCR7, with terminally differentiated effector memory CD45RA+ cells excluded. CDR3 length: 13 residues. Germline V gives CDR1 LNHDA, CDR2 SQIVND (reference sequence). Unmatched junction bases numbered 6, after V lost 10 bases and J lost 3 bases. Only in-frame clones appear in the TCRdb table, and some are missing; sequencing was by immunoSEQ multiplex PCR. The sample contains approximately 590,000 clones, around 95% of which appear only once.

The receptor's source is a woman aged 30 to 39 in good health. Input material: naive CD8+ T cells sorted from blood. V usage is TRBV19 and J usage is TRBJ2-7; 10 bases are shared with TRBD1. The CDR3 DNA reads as TGTGCCACCGGGACAGGGGCGAACTACGAGCAGTACTTC. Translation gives CATGTGANYEQYF.